Listed below are T cell receptor beta chains from one sample, sequenced in a study of blood T cell repertoires in COVID-19. Generated by immunoSEQ multiplex PCR, the TCRdb table keeps only in-frame clones and is missing some. The sample has 150,000 or so clones, about 80% seen once. Sequences were obtained from peripheral blood. These receptor sequences come from a woman between 55 and 75 years old with acute or convalescent COVID-19. CDR3s include the opening cysteine and the closing phenylalanine or tryptophan. Fields, in order: D gene, J gene, clone size, V gene, CDR3 DNA, CDR3 protein. D genes are given only for firm matches. Clone size appears in some rows only: once, few, many, or a class for an expanded clone.

- | TRBJ2-1 | - | TRBV6-6 | TGTGCCAGCAGAGATAGCTCCTACAATGAGCAGTTCTTC | CASRDSSYNEQFF
TRBD2 | TRBJ2-5 | - | TRBV29-1 | TGCAGCGTTAAGACTAGCGGCTTAGAGACCCAGTACTTC | CSVKTSGLETQYF
- | TRBJ2-7 | once | TRBV15 | TGTGCCACCAGCAGAGATCATGGAGGCGAGCAGTACTTC | CATSRDHGGEQYF
- | TRBJ1-1 | - | TRBV7-3 | TGTGCCAGCACAAAAGCGGCGGGTACTGAAGCTTTCTTT | CASTKAAGTEAFF
TRBD1 | TRBJ2-7 | - | TRBV28 | TGTGCCAGCAGACTACCCGGGACAGCGAGCTCCTACGAGCAGTACTTC | CASRLPGTASSYEQYF
- | TRBJ1-4 | - | TRBV6-5 | TGTGCCAGCAGTCCGATTAGCAGGGGTGAAAAACTGTTTTTT | CASSPISRGEKLFF
TRBD1 | TRBJ1-1 | - | TRBV5-4 | TGTGCCAGCAGCTGGGGGACAGGGGGGGGCACTGAAGCTTTCTTT | CASSWGTGGGTEAFF
- | TRBJ1-3 | - | TRBV3-1/TRBV3-2 | TGTGCCAGCAGCCAAGATGGCTTGGGGCTTTCTGGAAACACCATATATTTT | CASSQDGLGLSGNTIYF
- | TRBJ1-6 | - | TRBV3-1/TRBV3-2 | TGTGCCAGCAGCGACTCGGGGAATTCACCCCTCCACTTT | CASSDSGNSPLHF
- | TRBJ1-2 | few | TRBV7-9 | TGTGCCAGCAGCTTAGCGCTGGAGGAATGGCTCTATGGCTACACCTTC | CASSLALEEWLYGYTF
TRBD2 | TRBJ2-1 | - | TRBV30 | TGTGCCTGTTCCGGGACTATGGTCTACAATGAGCAGTTCTTC | CACSGTMVYNEQFF